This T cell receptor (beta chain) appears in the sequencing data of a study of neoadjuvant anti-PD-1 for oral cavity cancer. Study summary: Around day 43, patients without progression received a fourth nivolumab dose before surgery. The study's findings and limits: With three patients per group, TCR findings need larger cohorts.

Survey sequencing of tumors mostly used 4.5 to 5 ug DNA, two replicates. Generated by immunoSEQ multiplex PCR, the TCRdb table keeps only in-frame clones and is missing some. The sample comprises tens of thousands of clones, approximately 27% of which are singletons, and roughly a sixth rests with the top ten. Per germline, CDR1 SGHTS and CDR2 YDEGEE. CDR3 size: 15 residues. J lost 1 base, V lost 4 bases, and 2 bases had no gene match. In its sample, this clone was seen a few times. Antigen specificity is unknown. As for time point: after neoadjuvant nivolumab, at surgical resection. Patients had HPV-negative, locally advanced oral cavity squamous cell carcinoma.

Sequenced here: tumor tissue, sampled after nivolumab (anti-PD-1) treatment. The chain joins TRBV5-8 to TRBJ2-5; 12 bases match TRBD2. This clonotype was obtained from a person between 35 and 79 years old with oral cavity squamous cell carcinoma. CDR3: CASSPGLAGQETQYF. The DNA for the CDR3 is TGTGCCAGCAGCCCGGGACTAGCGGGCCAAGAGACCCAGTACTTC.